This is a list of T cell receptor beta chains from one sample in a study of radiotherapy plus CTLA-4 blockade in lung cancer. The table came from immunoSEQ multiplex PCR; TCRdb's copy has only in-frame clones and leaves some out. Here the sample spans 20,000 to 30,000 clones, over 55% being singletons. Sequences were derived from peripheral blood, sampled from a patient treated with radiotherapy plus ipilimumab. These receptors were taken from a human donor with non-small cell lung cancer whose response to radiotherapy plus ipilimumab could not be evaluated. Both conserved end residues are part of each CDR3. The D gene is left open where the match is weak. Where a row states a size, it is once, few, many or the class of an expanded clone; other rows omit it.

>TRBD1|TRBV4-2|-|TRBJ1-1|14
CASSQTGTGARAFF
TGTGCCAGCAGCCAGACCGGGACAGGGGCTCGGGCTTTCTTT
>-|TRBV4-3|-|TRBJ1-4|14
CASSPTATNEKLFF
TGCGCCAGCAGCCCCACAGCAACTAATGAAAAACTGTTTTTT
>TRBD2|TRBV5-5|-|TRBJ2-7|16
CASSRRGAGGAYEQYF
TGTGCCAGCAGCCGGCGGGGAGCGGGAGGAGCCTACGAGCAGTACTTC
>-|TRBV2|-|TRBJ2-5|15
CASSGAAGFQKTQYF
TGTGCCAGCAGTGGGGCCGCGGGGTTCCAGAAGACCCAGTACTTC
>TRBD1|TRBV6-5|-|TRBJ2-7|15
CASSQGPGQGGRQYF
TGTGCCAGCAGCCAAGGTCCGGGACAGGGGGGTCGGCAGTACTTC
>TRBD1|TRBV7-2|-|TRBJ2-7|15
CASSLGQGSSYEQYF
TGTGCCAGCAGCTTAGGACAGGGGAGCTCCTACGAGCAGTACTTC
>-|TRBV29-1|-|TRBJ2-7|12
CSAGGIANEQYF
TGCAGCGCGGGCGGGATTGCCAACGAGCAGTACTTC
>-|TRBV6-6|-|TRBJ1-5|15
CASSMTPDSNQPQHF
TGTGCCAGCAGCATGACACCAGATAGCAATCAGCCCCAGCATTTT
>TRBD1|TRBV19|-|TRBJ1-1|14
CASIRDRLSTEAFF
TGTGCCAGTATCAGGGACAGGCTGAGCACTGAAGCTTTCTTT
>TRBD2|TRBV5-1|-|TRBJ2-4|15
CASSTGTSQGTIQYF
TGCGCCAGCAGCACCGGGACTAGCCAGGGAACCATTCAGTACTTC
>-|TRBV6-5|-|TRBJ1-4|16
CASSYSAAGGEEKLFF
TGTGCCAGCAGTTACTCGGCAGCCGGGGGGGAAGAAAAACTGTTTTTT
>-|TRBV6-6|-|TRBJ1-1|13
CASRQDGNTEAFF
TGTGCCAGCAGACAGGACGGGAACACTGAAGCTTTCTTT
>TRBD1|TRBV2|-|TRBJ1-3|14
CASSLGGSGNTIYF
TGTGCCAGCAGTCTAGGGGGCAGCGGAAACACCATATATTTT
>TRBD2|TRBV9|-|TRBJ2-1|15
CASSVGGRGYNEQFF
TGTGCCAGCAGCGTAGGCGGGAGGGGATACAATGAGCAGTTCTTC
>TRBD1|TRBV5-1|-|TRBJ1-6|16
CASSPTGGQGNSPLHF
TGCGCCAGCAGCCCGACAGGGGGCCAAGGGAATTCACCCCTCCACTTT
>-|TRBV7-8|few|TRBJ2-2|17
CASSSKPFLENTGELFF
TGTGCCAGCAGCTCCAAACCTTTTCTAGAGAACACCGGGGAGCTGTTTTTT
>-|TRBV11-3|-|TRBJ2-1|15
CASSLSSSSYNEQFF
TGTGCCAGCAGCTTGTCTTCCTCCTCCTACAATGAGCAGTTCTTC
>-|TRBV29-1|-|TRBJ1-3|12
CSVVVAGNTIYF
TGCAGCGTTGTAGTGGCTGGAAACACCATATATTTT
>TRBD2|TRBV7-2|-|TRBJ2-1|17
CASSLGVAGGSSNEQFF
TGTGCCAGCAGCTTAGGAGTAGCGGGAGGGTCCTCTAATGAGCAGTTCTTC
>-|TRBV4-2|-|TRBJ1-2|17
CASRRSAQGPANYGYTF
TGTGCCAGCAGAAGATCGGCTCAGGGCCCAGCTAACTATGGCTACACCTTC
>TRBD2|TRBV9|-|TRBJ2-1|17
CASSVAPRAGRAYEQFF
TGTGCCAGCAGCGTAGCTCCGCGAGCGGGAAGGGCCTATGAGCAGTTCTTC
>TRBD2|TRBV9|-|TRBJ2-7|15
CASSVTGGPIYEQYF
TGTGCCAGCAGCGTTACGGGAGGGCCAATCTACGAGCAGTACTTC
>TRBD2|TRBV19|few|TRBJ2-7|18
CASSTTGLAGRSSYEQYF
TGTGCCAGTAGTACCACCGGACTAGCGGGACGGAGCTCCTACGAGCAGTACTTC
>-|TRBV2|medium-sized|TRBJ2-1|16
CASSVPDISYYNEQFF
TGTGCCAGCAGTGTGCCCGACATCTCTTATTACAATGAGCAGTTCTTC
>TRBD1|TRBV19|medium-sized|TRBJ1-5|13
CASCNRGYQPQHF
TGTGCCAGTTGCAACAGGGGTTATCAGCCCCAGCATTTT
>TRBD2|TRBV7-9|few|TRBJ2-5|13
CASSPGTSLTQYF
TGTGCCAGCAGCCCTGGGACTAGTTTGACCCAGTACTTC
>TRBD2|TRBV7-9|once|TRBJ2-3|16
CASTLTSGRAPDTQYF
TGTGCCAGCACCTTGACTAGCGGGAGGGCCCCAGATACGCAGTATTTT
>TRBD1|TRBV4-2|few|TRBJ1-3|16
CASSQEDRISGNTIYF
TGTGCCAGCAGCCAAGAGGACAGGATCTCTGGAAACACCATATATTTT
>-|TRBV5-5|-|TRBJ2-6|14
CASSRGTGANVLTF
TGTGCCAGCAGTAGGGGGACCGGGGCCAACGTCCTGACTTTC
>-|TRBV18|-|TRBJ2-5|15
CASSPPGRDKETQYF
TGTGCCAGCTCACCACCGGGCCGAGATAAAGAGACCCAGTACTTC
>-|TRBV7-9|few|TRBJ1-2|12
CASSSRGYGYTF
TGTGCCAGCAGCTCCAGGGGCTATGGCTACACCTTC
>TRBD1|TRBV5-1|-|TRBJ2-7|15
CASSPGTASSYEQYF
TGCGCCAGCAGCCCCGGGACAGCGAGCTCCTACGAGCAGTACTTC
>TRBD2|TRBV5-1|-|TRBJ2-1|16
CASSPGWLAGEDEQFF
TGCGCCAGCAGCCCCGGGTGGCTAGCGGGGGAGGATGAGCAGTTCTTC
>TRBD2|TRBV18|-|TRBJ2-1|17
CASSPRASGNTYNEQFF
TGTGCCAGCTCACCCAGGGCTAGCGGGAACACCTACAATGAGCAGTTCTTC
>TRBD1|TRBV18|few|TRBJ2-4|16
CASSPEDRGVVNIQYF
TGTGCCAGCTCACCGGAGGACAGGGGAGTAGTGAACATTCAGTACTTC
>TRBD2|TRBV5-6|-|TRBJ2-3|16
CASSLVGWTSSDTQYF
TGTGCCAGCAGCTTGGTGGGTTGGACTAGCTCAGATACGCAGTATTTT
>-|TRBV10-1|-|TRBJ2-7|13
CASSPSGLYEQYF
TGCGCCAGCAGCCCCAGCGGGCTCTACGAGCAGTACTTC
>-|TRBV28|once|TRBJ2-7|16
CASSLRPLTDSYEQYF
TGTGCCAGCAGTTTACGCCCACTAACGGATTCCTACGAGCAGTACTTC
>-|TRBV7-9|-|TRBJ2-7|13
CASSFRAGPEQYF
TGTGCCAGCAGCTTTCGGGCGGGACCCGAGCAGTACTTC
>TRBD2|TRBV27|-|TRBJ2-1|15
CASSSLLASGNEQFF
TGTGCCAGCAGTTCCTTACTAGCGTCGGGGAATGAGCAGTTCTTC
>TRBD1|TRBV5-4|-|TRBJ1-1|18
CASSPGTGGIRTNTEAFF
TGTGCCAGCAGCCCCGGGACAGGCGGAATCCGCACGAACACTGAAGCTTTCTTT
>TRBD1|TRBV29-1|-|TRBJ2-6|14
CSVTGLSGANVLTF
TGCAGCGTGACAGGGCTCTCTGGGGCCAACGTCCTGACTTTC
>TRBD2|TRBV11-2|-|TRBJ2-7|14
CASSFTSGSYEQYF
TGTGCCAGCAGCTTTACTAGCGGGAGCTACGAGCAGTACTTC
>-|TRBV2|-|TRBJ1-2|15
CASSGDRATNYGYTF
TGTGCCAGCAGTGGAGACAGAGCCACTAACTATGGCTACACCTTC